The present TCR gamma chain was sequenced within a study of gamma delta lymphoproliferative disorders and STAT genes. Study-level information: Each gamma-chain library started from at least 50 ng of genomic DNA, using the LymphoTrack Dx TCRG Assay. The EuroClonality-NGS protocol was used to prepare delta libraries.

TCRdb reanalyzed the multiplex PCR reads using CATT. This sample has several thousand gamma-chain clones, with 7% found just once. V dropped 1 base and J dropped 9; count of bases not matched to a gene: 3. Germline CDR1 reads VENAVY; CDR2 reads YDSYNSRV. CDR3 length: 11 residues. This clone has ten or more counts. Its antigen is as yet unknown. PBMCs from patients and controls supplied the genomic DNA for sequencing. Study observations and caveats: Most major patient clonotypes were shared with at least one healthy donor. Patient gamma repertoires clustered apart from healthy controls; delta did not.

Sequencing was carried out using blood. This chain uses TRGV8 with TRGJ1 or TRGJ2. No J gene is reported in TCRdb; it was inferred here by comparing the DNA with germline. The receptor was derived from a human donor in good health. The CDR3: CATWDSFKKLF. Here the CDR3 DNA reads TGTGCCACCTGGGATAGCTTTAAGAAACTCTTT.